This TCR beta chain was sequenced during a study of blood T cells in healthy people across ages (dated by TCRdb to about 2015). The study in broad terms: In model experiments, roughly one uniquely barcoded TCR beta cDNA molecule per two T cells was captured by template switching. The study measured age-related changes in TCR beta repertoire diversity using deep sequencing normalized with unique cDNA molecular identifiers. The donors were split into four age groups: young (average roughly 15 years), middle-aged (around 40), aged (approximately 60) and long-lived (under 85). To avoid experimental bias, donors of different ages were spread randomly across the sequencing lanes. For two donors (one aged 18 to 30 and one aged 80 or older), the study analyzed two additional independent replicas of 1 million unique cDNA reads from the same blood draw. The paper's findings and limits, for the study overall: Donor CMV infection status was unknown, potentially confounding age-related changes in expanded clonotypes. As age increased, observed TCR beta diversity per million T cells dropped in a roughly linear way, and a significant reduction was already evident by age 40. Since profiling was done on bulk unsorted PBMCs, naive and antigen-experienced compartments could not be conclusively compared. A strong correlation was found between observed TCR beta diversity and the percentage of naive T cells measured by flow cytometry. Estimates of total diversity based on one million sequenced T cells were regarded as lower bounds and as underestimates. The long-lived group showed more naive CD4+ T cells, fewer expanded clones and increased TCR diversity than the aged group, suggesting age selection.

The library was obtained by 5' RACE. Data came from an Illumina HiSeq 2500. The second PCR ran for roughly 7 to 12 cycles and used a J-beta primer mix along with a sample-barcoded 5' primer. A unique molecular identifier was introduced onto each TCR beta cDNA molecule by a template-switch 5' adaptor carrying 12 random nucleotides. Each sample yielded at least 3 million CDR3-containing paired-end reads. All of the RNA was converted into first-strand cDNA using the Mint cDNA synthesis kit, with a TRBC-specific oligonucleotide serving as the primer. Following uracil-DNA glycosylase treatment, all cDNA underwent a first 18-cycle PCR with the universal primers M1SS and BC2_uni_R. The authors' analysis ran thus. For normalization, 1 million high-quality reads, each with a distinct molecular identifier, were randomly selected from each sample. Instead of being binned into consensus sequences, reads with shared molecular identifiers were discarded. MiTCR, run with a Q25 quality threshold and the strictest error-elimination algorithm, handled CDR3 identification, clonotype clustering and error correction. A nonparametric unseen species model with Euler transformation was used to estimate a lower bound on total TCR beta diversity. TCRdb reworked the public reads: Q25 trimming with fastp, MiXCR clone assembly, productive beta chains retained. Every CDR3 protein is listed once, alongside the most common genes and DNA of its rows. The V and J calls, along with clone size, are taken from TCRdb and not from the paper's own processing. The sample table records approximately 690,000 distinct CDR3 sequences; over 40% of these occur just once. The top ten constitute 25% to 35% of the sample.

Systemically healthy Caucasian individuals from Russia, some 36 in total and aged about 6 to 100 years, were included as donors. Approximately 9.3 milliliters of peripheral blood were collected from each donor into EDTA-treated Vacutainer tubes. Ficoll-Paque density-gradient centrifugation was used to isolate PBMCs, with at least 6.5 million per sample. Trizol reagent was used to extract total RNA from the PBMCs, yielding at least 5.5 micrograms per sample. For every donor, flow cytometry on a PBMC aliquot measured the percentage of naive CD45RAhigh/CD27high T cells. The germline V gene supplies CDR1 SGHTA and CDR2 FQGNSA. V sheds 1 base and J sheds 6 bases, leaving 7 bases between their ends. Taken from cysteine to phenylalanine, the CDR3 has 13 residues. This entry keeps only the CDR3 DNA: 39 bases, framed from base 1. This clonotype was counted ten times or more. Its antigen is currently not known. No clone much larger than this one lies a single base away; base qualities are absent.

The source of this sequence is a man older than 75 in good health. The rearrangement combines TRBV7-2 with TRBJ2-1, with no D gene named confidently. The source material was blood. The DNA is TGTGCCAGCAGCTTAGACTATTCCAATGAGCAGTTCTTC. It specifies CASSLDYSNEQFF.